These 18 T cell receptor beta chains were sequenced from one sample in a study of Tregs in tolerant kidney transplant recipients. Generated by immunoSEQ multiplex PCR, the TCRdb table keeps only in-frame clones and is missing some. This sample has approximately 47,000 clones; approximately 89% occur once, and the top ten carry 15% to 18%. The nonmyeloablative bone marrow transplants came from related graft donors, with transient mixed chimerism. Material: CD8+ T cells from blood (PBMCs), obtained 12 months after the transplant. All receptors come from a human patient who received a combined kidney and bone marrow transplant. Some T cells may have come from the graft donor.

The chain employs TRBV19 and TRBJ2-7, with D perhaps TRBD1 (7 bases). V lost 1 base and J lost 6, with 19 bases in between. The CDR3 extends over 16 amino acids. Germline V gene lookup returns CDR1 LNHDA and CDR2 SQIVND (reference sequence). CDR3 protein: CASSIVGSGGFGEQYF. For the CDR3, the DNA is TGTGCCAGTAGTATAGTCGGCTCAGGGGGGTTTGGCGAGCAGTACTTC.

J is TRBJ2-5 and V is TRBV4-3; 9 bases are shared with TRBD2. CDR3 length: 15 residues. Germline trimming cut 0 bases from V and 6 bases from J; bases unmatched to any gene: 5. Germline CDR1 and CDR2: LGHNA and YSLEER. The CDR3 DNA follows: TGCGCCAGCAGCCAAGACGGGACTAGCTTGCAGACCCAGTACTTC. Translating gives CASSQDGTSLQTQYF.

The chain joins TRBV11-3 to TRBJ2-7, with 9 bases fitting TRBD1. The germline gives CDR1 SGHNT, CDR2 YENEEA. V lost 1 base, J lost 3 bases, and 1 base stayed unmatched. The CDR3 is made up of 14 amino acids. CDR3 DNA: TGTGCCAGCAGCTTAGGGACAGGGGTCTACGAGCAGTACTTC. This translates into CASSLGTGVYEQYF.

The chain recombines TRBV7-2 with TRBJ1-1; D remains unclear. Germline CDR1 and CDR2: SGHTA and FQGNSA. The CDR3 totals 13 residues. The ends were cut back, 1 base at V and 1 base at J, with 4 bases in the middle. The CDR3 protein is CASSLGRNTEAFF. CDR3 DNA: TGTGCCAGCAGCTTAGGGAGGAACACTGAAGCTTTCTTT.

This clone is judged medium-sized (0.01 to 0.1%). Other DNA sequences in this sample translate to the same CDR3. V and J are TRBV4-1 and TRBJ1-3; TRBD1 is a possible D gene (5 bases). The germline V and J ends were trimmed by 0 bases and 1 base, with 10 bases remaining between them. CDR1 is MGHRA, CDR2 YSYEKL, per germline. This CDR3 has 16 residues. The CDR3 DNA reads as TGCGCCAGCAGCCAAGACGTGGGGGGTTCTGGAAACACCATATATTTT. Residues: CASSQDVGGSGNTIYF.

The rearrangement uses TRBV19 and TRBJ1-1, with a possible D match to TRBD1 (6 bases). The germline V gene encodes CDR1 LNHDA and CDR2 SQIVND (reference sequence). V lost 6 bases to trimming and J lost 0 bases, with 14 bases between them. The CDR3 extends over 15 amino acids. DNA of the CDR3: TGTGCCAGTAGCCCCGGGGGGCCAGTGAACACTGAAGCTTTCTTT. Translated: CASSPGGPVNTEAFF.

The chain carries TRBV7-2 and TRBJ2-5, with 8 bases fitting TRBD2. CDR1 is SGHTA, CDR2 FQGNSA, per germline. The CDR3 sequence is 15 residues long. V lost 4 bases to trimming and J lost 5 bases; unmatched junction nucleotides: 9. The CDR3 is CASSSPAGGGETQYF. The DNA of the CDR3 is TGTGCCAGCAGCTCCCCCGCCGGGGGGGGTGAGACCCAGTACTTC.

The chain recombines TRBV27 with TRBJ2-7; D uncertain. CDR1 is MNHEY, CDR2 SMNVEV, per germline (reference sequence). Deletions cut 5 bases from V and 0 bases from J, with 8 bases between. This CDR3 spans 13 amino acids. The CDR3 region has the DNA TGTGCCAGCAGTACGACATTCTCCTACGAGCAGTACTTC. Translation gives CASSTTFSYEQYF.

V is TRBV9 and J is TRBJ2-2, with 12 bases that match TRBD1. V shed 5 bases, J shed 4 bases, and the junction held 9 bases outside the gene matches. The CDR3 sequence is 17 residues long. The germline CDR1 and CDR2 sequences are SGDLS and YYNGEE. Written as DNA, the CDR3 is TGTGCCAGCAGATCCGGGACAGGGGGCGCAGGCACCGGGGAGCTGTTTTTT. This codes for CASRSGTGGAGTGELFF.

This clone was observed a few times. This chain joins TRBV19 and TRBJ2-1, with D tentatively TRBD2 (6 bases). There are 15 residues in the CDR3. Trimming cost V 6 bases and J 5 bases, with 17 bases left between them. CDR1 is LNHDA, CDR2 SQIVND, per germline (reference sequence). The CDR3 here is CASRISGELNNEQFF. In DNA, the CDR3 is TGTGCCAGTAGAATATCGGGGGAGTTAAACAATGAGCAGTTCTTC.

On this clone itself: At the DNA level, this CDR3 is encoded by other sequences in the same sample as well. The V and J genes are TRBV7-9 and TRBJ2-5, with D perhaps TRBD2 (5 bases). The germline V gene encodes CDR1 SEHNR and CDR2 FQNEAQ (reference sequence). The CDR3 is made up of 13 amino acids. V dropped 0 bases and J dropped 5 bases, with 7 bases sitting between them. This CDR3 reads CASSLALAETQYF. CDR3 bases: TGTGCCAGCAGCTTAGCGCTAGCTGAGACCCAGTACTTC.

With respect to this clone: A read error may account for a junction end that differs from germline. Within the sample, other DNA sequences also encode this same CDR3. The gene calls are TRBV4-2 and TRBJ1-6; no clear D gene. The CDR3 consists of 15 residues. The V gene's germline CDR1 is LGHNA and CDR2 YNFKEQ. CDR3 region: CASSQEDGPNSPLHF. DNA of the CDR3: TGTGCCAGCAGCCAGGAGGACGGACCAAATTCCCCCCTCCACTTT.

V gene TRBV27 combines with J gene TRBJ2-2; TRBD2 agrees at 9 bases. The ends lost 0 bases at V and 4 bases at J; junction bases unmatched: 21. Germline CDR1 reads MNHEY; CDR2 reads SMNVEV (reference sequence). The CDR3 sequence is 22 residues long. This CDR3 reads CASSLSVEALAGITLSTGELFF. The CDR3 DNA is TGTGCCAGCAGTTTATCAGTGGAGGCTCTAGCGGGGATAACATTGAGCACCGGGGAGCTGTTTTTT.

The chain carries TRBV14 and TRBJ2-3, with 11 bases aligning to TRBD2. The CDR3 has 20 amino acids. CDR1 and CDR2 (germline): SGHDN, FVKESK. V trimming: 2 bases; J trimming: 1 base; junction bases outside the gene matches: 14. The CDR3, as DNA: TGTGCCAGCAGCCAAAAAGGACTAGCGGGCCATATAGAGGGCACAGATACGCAGTATTTT. It encodes CASSQKGLAGHIEGTDTQYF. The full variable domain, with the rest looked up from reference TRBV14 and TRBJ2-3, is EAGVTQFPSHSVIEKGQTVTLRCDPISGHDNLYWYRRVMGKEIKFLLHFVKESKQDESGMPNNRFLAERTGGTYSTLKVQPAELEDSGVYFCASSQKGLAGHIEGTDTQYFGPGTRLTVL.

The chain links TRBV9 to TRBJ1-4; TRBD1 aligns across 7 bases. J lost 7 bases, V lost 0 bases, and 6 bases had no gene match. The CDR3 contains 15 residues. Germline CDR1 SGDLS, CDR2 YYNGEE. The CDR3 region is CASSVEGRGTEKLFF. CDR3 bases: TGTGCCAGCAGCGTAGAAGGCAGGGGGACTGAAAAACTGTTTTTT.

V is TRBV4-3 and J is TRBJ2-7; 11 nucleotides match TRBD2. Germline V gene sequence: CDR1 LGHNA, CDR2 YSLEER. CDR3 length equals 16 residues. Trimming took 2 bases from V and 4 from J; bases not matched to a gene: 7. CDR3 in amino acids: CASSQSGIAGGYEQYF. In nucleotides, the CDR3 is TGCGCCAGCAGCCAATCCGGGATAGCGGGAGGGTACGAGCAGTACTTC.

The chain recombines TRBV5-1 with TRBJ2-7; 12 nucleotides align to TRBD2. With V trimmed by 0 bases and J by 3 bases, 7 bases remained unmatched. Looked up from germline, CDR1 is SGHRS and CDR2 is YFSETQ. The CDR3 loop spans 17 amino acids. The CDR3 sequence is CASSLGLKLAGGYEQYF. DNA for the CDR3: TGCGCCAGCAGCTTGGGACTGAAACTAGCGGGGGGCTACGAGCAGTACTTC.

This rearrangement joins TRBV7-9 to TRBJ1-2; 9 nucleotides agree with TRBD1. The CDR3 runs to 14 residues. The V gene's germline CDR1 is SEHNR and CDR2 FQNEAQ (reference sequence). V lost 3 bases and J lost 8; bases outside the gene matches: 7. CDR3 protein: CASSFLEQGAGYTF. The CDR3 DNA reads TGTGCCAGCAGCTTTCTCGAACAGGGGGCGGGCTACACCTTC.